Each of the 28 T cell receptor beta chains below was sequenced from the same sample in a study of T cell clonality in common variable immunodeficiency. The repertoire was sequenced with immunoSEQ multiplex PCR; TCRdb's copy has only in-frame clones and lacks some. Observed in the sample are tens of thousands of clones, none of them singletons. What was sequenced was peripheral blood mononuclear cells. The source of these receptors is a person between 18 and 69 years old in good health.

This clone was recorded at least ten times. With the read ending 3 residues before the CDR3 end, the germline J gene is used to fill in that end. This chain connects TRBV7-2 to TRBJ1-2, with D perhaps matching TRBD1 (5 bases). Per germline, CDR1 SGHTA and CDR2 FQGNSA. CDR3 length: 13 residues. The covered CDR3 bases are TGTGCCAGCAGCTCGAGGGGTCCCAAAGGC. Protein: CASSSRGPKG. The whole CDR3 reads CASSSRGPKGYTF.

This clone was seen more than once but under ten times. The missing CDR3 end, 3 residues past where the read stops, is filled in from the germline J gene. The genes are TRBV7-8 and TRBJ2-1, with D possibly TRBD1 on 5 matching bases. Trimming removed 1 base from V and 9 bases from J, with 13 bases in between. The CDR3 has 14 amino acids. Germline CDR1 and CDR2: SGHVS and FQNEAQ. The CDR3 DNA, read in part, is TGTGCCAGCAGCTTAGTAAGTGGGGCAGGTGAG. This gives the protein CASSLVSGAGE. The full-length CDR3 reads as CASSLVSGAGEQFF. Variable domain in full (rest from reference TRBV7-8 and TRBJ2-1): GAGVSQSPRYKVAKRGQDVALRCDPISGHVSLFWYQQALGQGPEFLTYFQNEAQLDKSGLPSDRFFAERPEGSVSTLKIQRTQQEDSAVYLCASSLVSGAGEQFFGPGTRLTVL.

This clone was counted only a few times. The junction and the germline gene differ at one end; a read error may be behind it. The CDR3 region is CANSGQGLSYNEQFF. The CDR3 bases that were read are TGTGCCAACAGCGGGCAGGGGTTATCCTACAATGAG. The rearrangement links TRBV7-3 to TRBJ2-1; the D gene could be TRBD1 or TRBD2 (6 bases each). The read ends 3 residues early relative to the CDR3; the germline J gene fills the gap. Germline V gene data show CDR1 as SGHTA and CDR2 as FQGTGA. The CDR3 sequence is 15 residues long. The full variable domain, in which reference TRBV7-3 and TRBJ2-1 provide the parts outside the CDR3, is GAGVSQTPSNKVTEKGKYVELRCDPISGHTALYWYRQSLGQGPEFLIYFQGTGAADDSGLPNDRFFAVRPEGSVSTLKIQRTERGDSAVYLCANSGQGLSYNEQFFGPGTRLTVL.

This clone has ten or more counts. CDR3 DNA (partial): TGCAGTGCTAGAGCGACAGGGGGCGGGCAGCGGGGAACACCGAATGAAAAA. It specifies CSARATGGGQRGTPNEK. The entire CDR3 reads CSARATGGGQRGTPNEKLFF. The V call is TRBV20-1, the J call TRBJ1-4; TRBD1 agrees at 10 bases. The read gets to within 3 residues of the CDR3 end, and the germline J gene fills in the rest. Germline trimming cut 1 base from V and 5 bases from J; bases unmatched to any gene: 19. Germline V gene data show CDR1 as DFQATT and CDR2 as SNEGSKA (reference sequence). The CDR3 runs 20 residues.

This clone was observed at least ten times. The DNA ends 3 residues before the CDR3 does, and the rest of the CDR3 is filled in from the germline J gene. This chain uses TRBV19 with TRBJ2-5; 8 bases match TRBD1. Trimming took 4 bases from V and 5 from J; bases not matched to a gene: 6. The CDR3 extends over 14 amino acids. Germline CDR1 reads LNHDA; CDR2 reads SQIVND (reference sequence). The CDR3 bases that were read are TGTGCCAGTAGTACAGGGGGCTCGAGGGAGACC. Its translation is CASSTGGSRET. The CDR3 as a whole reads CASSTGGSRETQYF.

This clone was counted many times. The sequence runs out 3 residues before the end of the CDR3; the remainder is reconstructed from the germline J gene. The chain recombines TRBV4-1 with TRBJ1-5; TRBD1 is a possible D gene (5 bases). Germline-derived CDR1 and CDR2 are MGHRA and YSYEKL. The CDR3 loop spans 15 amino acids. With 4 bases removed from V and 5 bases from J, the gap between germline ends came to 15 bases. CDR3 DNA (partial): TGCGCCAGCAGCCCTGAAGTCACAGGAGATCAGCCC. Translating gives CASSPEVTGDQP. The full CDR3 sequence reads CASSPEVTGDQPQHF.

There are many counts of this clone. The CDR3 extends 3 residues past the end of the read, so its final part is completed from the germline J gene. This chain uses TRBV20-1 with TRBJ2-5; no clear D gene. Germline values: CDR1 DFQATT, CDR2 SNEGSKA (reference sequence). The CDR3 is 14 amino acids. The germline V and J ends were trimmed by 4 bases and 5 bases, with 17 bases remaining between them. Here the CDR3 reads CSAIQPGRQETQYF. The sequenced CDR3 bases are TGCAGTGCTATTCAGCCAGGCAGGCAGGAGACC.

This clone appeared many times. Coverage ceases 3 residues before the CDR3 finishes, and the germline J gene fills in the end. This rearrangement joins TRBV30 to TRBJ1-4; 8 bases line up with TRBD1. V was clipped by 7 bases and J by 6 bases; unmatched bases: 10. The CDR3 consists of 14 residues. The germline V gene encodes CDR1 GTSNPN and CDR2 SVGIG (reference sequence). CDR3 DNA (partial): TGTGCCTCCCACAGGGGGACGATAGATGAAAAA. This encodes CASHRGTIDEK. The full CDR3 protein reads CASHRGTIDEKLFF.

This clone was recorded many times. From the germline J gene comes the end of the CDR3, since the read stops 3 residues before it. This rearrangement joins TRBV20-1 to TRBJ1-6, with 7 nucleotides matching TRBD1. The germline V gene has CDR1 DFQATT and CDR2 SNEGSKA (reference sequence). J lost 7 bases, V lost 0 bases, and 3 bases had no gene match. CDR3 length equals 14 residues. The CDR3 bases that were read are TGCAGTGCTAGAGATGTCAGGGGGAATTCACCC. It is translated as CSARDVRGNSP. The complete CDR3 sequence is CSARDVRGNSPLHF.

This clone was counted at least ten times. The missing CDR3 end, 3 residues past where the read stops, is filled in from the germline J gene. The chain couples TRBV28 to TRBJ1-4; 8 bases map to TRBD1. J was trimmed by 7 bases and V by 3 bases; bases with no gene match: 7. There are 15 residues in the CDR3. The germline gives CDR1 MDHEN, CDR2 SYDVKM. CDR3 DNA, as far as it was read: TGTGCCAGCAGTTTTTCACAGGGGGGGGGTGAAAAA. Translating gives CASSFSQGGGEK. The whole CDR3 region reads CASSFSQGGGEKLFF.

This clone was detected ten times or more. The CDR3 end is not reached by the read, which stops 3 residues before it; the germline J gene fills it in. The chain joins TRBV5-1 to TRBJ2-7, with a tentative D call TRBD1 (5 bases). V lost 1 base to trimming and J lost 6 bases, with 8 bases between them. CDR3 length: 12 residues. The germline V gene has CDR1 SGHRS and CDR2 YFSETQ. CDR3 bases read: TGCGCCAGCAGCTTGAGGGGTGGCGAG. Translation: CASSLRGGE. The CDR3 in full is CASSLRGGEQYF.

At least ten counts were recorded for this clone. The read is 3 residues too short to cover the CDR3 end, so that end is filled in from the germline J gene. V usage is TRBV29-1 and J usage is TRBJ2-1, with TRBD2 matching 8 bases. This CDR3 is 14 amino acids long. CDR1 is SQVTM and CDR2 is ANQGSEA in the germline V gene. The V segment lost 4 bases and the J segment 9 bases; nucleotides outside the gene matches: 11. The CDR3 loop reads CSVVAGRDFSEQFF. CDR3 DNA (partial): TGCAGCGTTGTAGCGGGGAGGGACTTCAGTGAG.

Concerning this clone: The read ends 3 residues shy of where the CDR3 ends; the end is completed using the germline J gene. The chain is built from TRBV20-1 and TRBJ2-5, with 9 positions matching TRBD2. CDR3 length equals 16 residues. V shed 3 bases, J shed 4 bases, and the junction held 12 bases outside the gene matches. Germline V gives CDR1 DFQATT, CDR2 SNEGSKA (reference sequence). CDR3 bases read: TGCAGTGCTAGGAAGCTAGCGGGACGCCCCCCAGAGACC. Its translation is CSARKLAGRPPET. The complete CDR3 reads CSARKLAGRPPETQYF.

This clone appeared many times. The sequence runs out 3 residues before the end of the CDR3; the remainder is reconstructed from the germline J gene. This chain connects TRBV7-9 to TRBJ2-4; D ambiguous. The germline CDR1 and CDR2 sequences are SEHNR and FQNEAQ (reference sequence). The CDR3 runs to 12 residues. Partial CDR3 DNA: TGTGCCAGCAGCTTAAGTGATGGCCTT. Translated: CASSLSDGL. In full, the CDR3 reads CASSLSDGLQYF.

This clone was found many times. The CDR3 loop reads CASSRDSEFSPLHF. Partial CDR3 DNA: TGTGCCAGCAGCCGGGACAGCGAATTTTCACCC. The gene calls are TRBV7-9 and TRBJ1-6; 7 bases are shared with TRBD1. The read ends 3 residues shy of where the CDR3 ends; the end is completed using the germline J gene. Germline lookup yields CDR1 SEHNR and CDR2 FQNEAQ (reference sequence). Unmatched junction bases numbered 7, after V lost 5 bases and J lost 9 bases. This CDR3 spans 14 amino acids.

This clone was counted many times. The read falls 3 residues short of the CDR3 end, and the missing part is taken from the germline J gene. The chain employs TRBV20-1 and TRBJ2-5; no firm D call. CDR3 length: 12 residues. CDR1 is DFQATT, CDR2 SNEGSKA, per germline (reference sequence). The V end lost 0 bases, the J end lost 4 bases, and 6 bases lay between the germline ends. The sequenced CDR3 bases are TGCAGTGCTAGAGATCTGTTAGAGACC. This codes for CSARDLLET. The whole CDR3 reads CSARDLLETQYF.

This clone was counted at least ten times. The read is 3 residues too short to cover the CDR3 end, so that end is filled in from the germline J gene. The V gene is TRBV28, the J gene TRBJ2-7; maybe TRBD2 (6 bases). This CDR3 region has 12 residues. Germline CDR1 is MDHEN and CDR2 is SYDVKM. V dropped 7 bases and J dropped 1 base, with 8 bases sitting between them. The sequenced part of the CDR3 DNA is TGTGCCAGCACTAGCGCATCCTACGAG. It encodes CASTSASYE. The full-length CDR3 reads as CASTSASYEQYF.

This clone was seen at least ten times. The read ends 3 residues early relative to the CDR3; the germline J gene fills the gap. This chain joins TRBV20-1 and TRBJ2-5; TRBD1 is a possible D gene (6 bases). Germline CDR1 reads DFQATT; CDR2 reads SNEGSKA (reference sequence). Deletions cut 0 bases from V and 5 bases from J, with 16 bases between. The CDR3 is 15 residues long. CDR3 amino acids: CSAREWAGARETQYF. The CDR3 bases that were read are TGCAGTGCTAGAGAATGGGCAGGGGCAAGGGAGACC.

This clone was observed many times. CDR3 residues: CASSPGVGLSNEQYF. The CDR3 bases that were read are TGTGCCAGCAGCCCGGGGGTTGGGTTGAGCAACGAG. The rearrangement uses TRBV5-5 and TRBJ2-7, with a weak D call TRBD2 (6 bases). The sequence runs out 3 residues before the end of the CDR3; the remainder is reconstructed from the germline J gene. Germline CDR1 is SGHKS and CDR2 is YYEKEE (reference sequence). The CDR3 is 15 residues long. V was pared by 4 bases and J by 5 bases, with 19 bases between.

This clone was seen at least ten times. The read terminates 3 residues ahead of where the CDR3 ends, so the germline J gene completes it. This chain joins TRBV20-1 and TRBJ2-6, with a weak D call TRBD2 (7 bases). The CDR3 totals 16 residues. The germline CDR1 and CDR2 sequences are DFQATT and SNEGSKA (reference sequence). The ends were cut back, 3 bases at V and 0 bases at J, with 12 bases in the middle. CDR3 amino acids: CSARGGPSSGANVLTF. CDR3 bases read: TGCAGTGCTAGGGGGGGGCCTTCCTCTGGGGCCAACGTC.

This clone came up many times. The read falls 3 residues short of the CDR3 end, and the missing part is taken from the germline J gene. This chain uses TRBV6-2 or TRBV6-3 with TRBJ2-5; 7 nucleotides line up with TRBD1. Germline V gene data show CDR1 as MNHEY and CDR2 as SVGEGT. V trimming: 5 bases; J trimming: 3 bases; junction bases outside the gene matches: 9. The CDR3 is made up of 15 amino acids. Incomplete CDR3 DNA: TGTGCCAGCAGTCATCCGGGACAGCATAAAGAGACC. Its translation: CASSHPGQHKET. The whole CDR3 sequence reads CASSHPGQHKETQYF.

At least ten counts were recorded for this clone. The read terminates 3 residues ahead of where the CDR3 ends, so the germline J gene completes it. The gene calls are TRBV20-1 and TRBJ2-7; 8 bases line up with TRBD1. This CDR3 spans 19 amino acids. CDR1 and CDR2 (germline): DFQATT, SNEGSKA (reference sequence). V lost 2 bases to trimming and J lost 2 bases; unmatched junction nucleotides: 20. The CDR3 bases that were read are TGCAGTGCTAGAAGATACCGCCAGGGGACAGGCGACCGACCCTACGAG. It encodes CSARRYRQGTGDRPYE. The whole CDR3 reads CSARRYRQGTGDRPYEQYF.

Many counts were recorded for this clone. The read comes to an end 3 residues before the CDR3 does, leaving the germline J gene to fill in the end. The chain employs TRBV6-1 and TRBJ2-7, with 10 bases fitting TRBD1. Trimming removed 4 bases from V and 3 bases from J; junction bases left unmatched: 3. Germline lookup yields CDR1 MNHNS and CDR2 SASEGT. This CDR3 region has 14 residues. CDR3 region: CASSGTGGSYEQYF. The CDR3 DNA, read in part, is TGTGCCAGCAGTGGGACAGGGGGAAGCTACGAG.

A note on this clone: The CDR3 end lies 3 residues beyond the end of the read and is filled in from the germline J gene. This rearrangement joins TRBV6-2 or TRBV6-3 to TRBJ1-5, with 7 positions matching TRBD1. This CDR3 is built from 15 residues. The V and J ends lost 0 bases and 4 bases, in that order; junction bases with no gene match: 3. From germline, CDR1 is MNHEY and CDR2 SVGEGT. CDR3 DNA, as far as it was read: TGTGCCAGCAGTTACTCTAAGGACAGGAATCAGCCC. Residues: CASSYSKDRNQP. The whole CDR3 protein reads CASSYSKDRNQPQHF.

This clone has more than one count but fewer than ten. The read stops 3 residues short of the end of the CDR3; the missing end is completed from the germline J gene. The rearrangement links TRBV20-1 to TRBJ1-1, with a possible D match to TRBD1 (5 bases). The germline CDR1 and CDR2 sequences are DFQATT and SNEGSKA (reference sequence). This CDR3 is 17 amino acids long. Trimming pared 0 bases from V and 4 bases from J, leaving 21 bases between. Partial CDR3 DNA: TGCAGTGCTAGAGATGAGCGATGGGTGGGGGGAAGCACTGAA. Translation: CSARDERWVGGSTE. The full CDR3 sequence reads CSARDERWVGGSTEAFF.

This clone was seen many times. The read halts 3 residues ahead of the CDR3 end, with the missing end drawn from the germline J gene. The chain uses TRBV6-1 and TRBJ1-1; D gene uncertain. Between the trimmed V and J ends, which lost 1 base and 2 bases, there was a span of 11 bases. The CDR3 length is 15 residues. Germline V gene data show CDR1 as MNHNS and CDR2 as SASEGT. The CDR3: CASSEGRSINTEAFF. The covered CDR3 bases are TGTGCCAGCAGTGAAGGAAGGTCCATTAACACTGAA.

This clone has just a few counts. Read data end 3 residues before the CDR3 end; the end is taken from the germline J gene. This chain uses TRBV18 with TRBJ2-7; 8 bases fit TRBD2. The CDR3 length is 14 residues. The J segment lost 1 base and the V segment lost 5 bases, leaving 4 bases of the junction unmatched. Germline CDR1 reads KGHSH; CDR2 reads LQKENI. The CDR3 DNA, read in part, is TGTGCCAGCTCAAGGGCGGGGGGTTCCTACGAG. Translating gives CASSRAGGSYE. The entire CDR3 protein reads CASSRAGGSYEQYF.

This clone was counted ten times or more. From the germline J gene comes the end of the CDR3, since the read stops 3 residues before it. The V call is TRBV7-2, the J call TRBJ2-2; maybe TRBD2 (5 bases). V was pared by 0 bases and J by 3 bases, with 8 bases between. Germline V gene sequence: CDR1 SGHTA, CDR2 FQGNSA. This CDR3 has 15 residues. Incomplete CDR3 DNA: TGTGCCAGCAGCTTAGCAGCGGAGTACACCGGGGAG. This sequence encodes CASSLAAEYTGE. From start to end, the CDR3 is CASSLAAEYTGELFF.